Detailed here is one T cell receptor (beta chain). These data come from a study of blood T cell repertoires in COVID-19. Study background: Samples taken during acute and convalescent COVID-19 were collected in the United States, Italy and Spain.

Produced via immunoSEQ multiplex PCR; TCRdb's table is partial and in-frame only. The data show some 230,000 clones, with roughly four fifths seen just once and about 2.1% held by the top ten. The V gene end was trimmed by 6 bases and the J gene end by 8 bases; junction bases not matched to a gene: 7. The CDR3 is 14 residues long. Germline loops: CDR1 SGHTA, CDR2 FQGNSA. This chain links TRBV7-2 with TRBJ1-4; 9 nucleotides align to TRBD1. This clonotype was obtained from a woman aged 60-70 years with acute or convalescent COVID-19. Sequenced: peripheral blood. The CDR3 sequence: CASSRGQGGEKLFF. Written as DNA, the CDR3 is TGTGCCAGCAGTAGGGGACAGGGAGGGGAAAAACTGTTTTTT.